The 25 T cell receptor beta chains listed next were all sequenced from one sample in a study of OX40 agonist ivuxolimab in advanced cancers. Receptor libraries were prepared by the immunoSEQ multiplex PCR assay. TCRdb holds this immuneACCESS table with in-frame rearrangements only. Some clones are missing; in checked studies, unresolved V genes explain under half, and the rest has no known cause. This sample gives 110,000 or so clones in total; 85% to 95% of them show up just once. The top ten clones comprise around 0.64% of the sample. The material was CD4+ or CD8+ T cells sorted from blood, obtained in a trial of the OX40 agonist ivuxolimab. These receptors all come from an adult with an advanced solid tumor such as melanoma, head and neck, liver or kidney cancer.

The chain has TRBV5-1 and TRBJ1-2, with TRBD1 matching 12 bases. The CDR3 has 16 residues. Germline lookup yields CDR1 SGHRS and CDR2 YFSETQ. Trimming took 0 bases from V and 5 from J; bases not matched to a gene: 5. CDR3 nucleotide sequence: TGCGCCAGCAGCTTGGAGGGACAGGGGGCCCGGTATGGCTACACCTTC. Amino acid sequence: CASSLEGQGARYGYTF.

The rearrangement uses TRBV19 and TRBJ1-2; tentatively, D is TRBD1 (5 bases). Per the germline V gene, CDR1 is LNHDA and CDR2 is SQIVND (reference sequence). The V gene lost 5 bases and the J gene lost 8 bases, with 18 bases spanning the gap. The CDR3 runs 14 residues. CDR3 region: CASSAQGSGGGYTF. The CDR3 bases are TGTGCCAGTAGTGCGCAGGGCTCTGGTGGGGGCTACACCTTC.

This chain connects TRBV5-4 to TRBJ2-7, with no clear D. The CDR3 spans 13 residues. CDR1 SGHNT and CDR2 YYREEE come from the germline V gene (reference sequence). Trimming shortened V by 1 base and J by 5 bases, and 10 bases separated the two germline ends. This CDR3 reads CASSLQGIDEQYF. CDR3 bases: TGTGCCAGCAGCTTGCAAGGGATCGACGAGCAGTACTTC.

The V call is TRBV10-3, the J call TRBJ2-1; possibly TRBD2 for D (7 bases). Trimming took 2 bases from V and 5 from J, leaving 10 bases between them. Germline CDR1 and CDR2: ENHRY and SYGVKD. This CDR3 has 14 amino acids. In nucleotides, the CDR3 is TGTGCCATCAGTGAGACGGGGGGCCACAATGAGCAGTTCTTC. Translated, it gives CAISETGGHNEQFF.

The CDR3 sequence is CASSQRRGQTYNEQFF. The CDR3 DNA is TGCGCCAGCAGCCAGAGAAGGGGACAGACGTACAATGAGCAGTTCTTC. The chain recombines TRBV4-1 with TRBJ2-1; TRBD1 agrees at 7 bases. J gave up 4 bases and V 3 bases, and 9 bases lay outside the gene matches. CDR1 is MGHRA, CDR2 YSYEKL, per germline. The CDR3 loop spans 16 amino acids.

The V gene is TRBV6-1, the J gene TRBJ2-7; 7 bases align to TRBD1. This CDR3 is built from 14 residues. The germline gives CDR1 MNHNS, CDR2 SASEGT. V was clipped by 6 bases and J by 2 bases; unmatched bases: 7. CDR3 in amino acids: CASSQTGFPYEQYF. CDR3 coding DNA: TGTGCCAGCAGCCAGACAGGGTTCCCCTACGAGCAGTACTTC.

This clone is a singleton in its sample. The chain employs TRBV11-3 and TRBJ1-2, with 9 bases identical to TRBD1. Per the germline V gene, CDR1 is SGHNT and CDR2 is YENEEA. Trimming removed 6 bases from V and 3 bases from J; junction bases left unmatched: 8. The CDR3 runs 15 residues. The CDR3 DNA follows: TGTGCCAGCAGTCGTGGCGGGACAGGGTACTATGGCTACACCTTC. Translated: CASSRGGTGYYGYTF.

The chain couples TRBV19 to TRBJ2-5; 13 bases line up with TRBD2. Germline assignment: CDR1 LNHDA and CDR2 SQIVND (reference sequence). The CDR3 is 15 amino acids. The trim removed 9 bases at V and 3 bases at J, leaving 7 bases unmatched. CDR3: CASQTSGGREETQYF. The CDR3 DNA sequence: TGTGCCAGCCAGACTAGCGGGGGGAGGGAAGAGACCCAGTACTTC.

V usage is TRBV9 and J usage is TRBJ1-2; TRBD1 matches 8 bases. With V trimmed by 4 bases and J by 7 bases, 3 bases remained unmatched. CDR3 length: 12 amino acids. CDR1 is SGDLS, CDR2 YYNGEE, per germline. This CDR3 is CASSMDRAGYTF. Here the CDR3 DNA reads TGTGCCAGCAGCATGGACAGGGCTGGCTACACCTTC.

The J gene is TRBJ2-7, the V gene TRBV7-8; 9 bases align to TRBD1. CDR1 is SGHVS, CDR2 FQNEAQ, per germline. J lost 9 bases, V lost 6 bases, and 15 bases had no gene match. The CDR3 extends over 15 amino acids. The DNA for the CDR3 is TGTGCCAGCAGTTCATCCCGGGACAGGGCGTCGGGGCAGTACTTC. It encodes CASSSSRDRASGQYF.

The CDR3 reads CSGTGLNYEQYF. The CDR3 DNA reads as TGCAGCGGAACCGGACTCAACTACGAGCAGTACTTC. The rearrangement uses TRBV29-1 and TRBJ2-7, with a tentative D call TRBD2 (5 bases). CDR1 is SQVTM and CDR2 is ANQGSEA in the germline V gene. With 7 bases removed from V and 3 bases from J, the gap between germline ends came to 13 bases. This CDR3 has 12 amino acids.

The CDR3 DNA reads as TGTGCCAGCAGTTCAGGGAAGTGGGTTGGGACTGAAGCTTTCTTT. It encodes CASSSGKWVGTEAFF. The chain has TRBV27 and TRBJ1-1; perhaps TRBD1 as D (5 bases). The CDR3 is 15 residues long. V was clipped by 4 bases and J by 5 bases, with 17 bases between them. Germline loops: CDR1 MNHEY, CDR2 SMNVEV (reference sequence).

The genes are TRBV19 and TRBJ1-4; D call uncertain. Germline CDR1 LNHDA, CDR2 SQIVND (reference sequence). This CDR3 is 12 amino acids long. Trimming removed 4 bases at V and 12 bases at J, with 12 bases between. Here the CDR3 reads CASSTVGRELFF. The CDR3 DNA sequence: TGTGCCAGTAGTACTGTGGGGAGGGAACTGTTTTTT.

V and J are TRBV7-9 and TRBJ2-7; 7 nucleotides line up with TRBD1. The CDR3 spans 14 residues. CDR1 and CDR2 from the germline V gene are SEHNR and FQNEAQ (reference sequence). V dropped 3 bases and J dropped 1; count of bases not matched to a gene: 3. CDR3 in DNA: TGTGCCAGCAGCTTCCAACAGGGGTCCTACGAGCAGTACTTC. It is translated as CASSFQQGSYEQYF.

The chain is built from TRBV30 and TRBJ2-5; D gene unclear. Germline V gene lookup returns CDR1 GTSNPN and CDR2 SVGIG (reference sequence). The CDR3 extends over 13 amino acids. V shed 4 bases and J shed 2 bases, with 11 bases lying between them. The CDR3 sequence: CAWTRPGQETQYF. In DNA form, the CDR3 reads TGTGCCTGGACCCGGCCTGGGCAAGAGACCCAGTACTTC. Together with reference TRBV30 and TRBJ2-5, the CDR3 gives the full variable domain: SQTIHQWPATLVQPVGSPLSLECTVEGTSNPNLYWYRQAAGRGLQLLFYSVGIGQISSEVPQNLSASRPQDRQFILSSKKLLLSDSGFYLCAWTRPGQETQYFGPGTRLLVL.

The chain employs TRBV5-1 and TRBJ2-5; maybe TRBD1 (5 bases). This CDR3 spans 16 amino acids. Trimming removed 4 bases at V and 0 bases at J, with 16 bases between. Germline V gives CDR1 SGHRS, CDR2 YFSETQ. CDR3 nucleotides: TGCGCCAGCAGCACCCAAGGGGTTAGCCACCAAGAGACCCAGTACTTC. It translates to CASSTQGVSHQETQYF.

This chain connects TRBV6-1 to TRBJ1-5; 7 bases match TRBD1. CDR1 is MNHNS, CDR2 SASEGT, per germline. The V and J ends lost 2 bases and 4 bases, in that order; junction bases with no gene match: 5. This CDR3 region has 15 residues. The CDR3 DNA reads as TGTGCCAGCAGTGAAAGTACAGGGGAGAATCAGCCCCAGCATTTT. It codes for CASSESTGENQPQHF.

This chain connects TRBV6-5 to TRBJ1-2; 7 bases map to TRBD1. Germline CDR1 and CDR2: MNHEY and SVGAGI. This CDR3 has 13 residues. The V gene end was trimmed by 5 bases and the J gene end by 2 bases; junction bases not matched to a gene: 2. CDR3: CASSTGANYGYTF. The CDR3 region has the DNA TGTGCCAGCAGTACAGGGGCGAACTATGGCTACACCTTC.

The CDR3 region has the DNA TGCGCCAGCAGCTTGGATTGGGGTAGCAATCAGCCCCAGCATTTT. Protein sequence: CASSLDWGSNQPQHF. J is TRBJ1-5 and V is TRBV5-1, with unresolved D. From germline, CDR1 is SGHRS and CDR2 YFSETQ. This CDR3 is 15 amino acids long. V lost 0 bases to trimming and J lost 0 bases, with 7 bases between them.

This sequence joins TRBV5-8 and TRBJ2-3, with D possibly matching TRBD1 (7 bases). This CDR3 comprises 16 residues. The V and J ends lost 5 bases and 4 bases respectively, with 20 bases between them. From germline, CDR1 is SGHTS and CDR2 YDEGEE. CDR3 residues: CASSPWDSGGPDTQYF. For the CDR3, the DNA is TGTGCCAGCAGTCCCTGGGACAGTGGGGGGCCAGATACGCAGTATTTT. Full variable domain (missing parts from reference TRBV5-8 and TRBJ2-3): EAGVTQSPTHLIKTRGQQATLRCSPISGHTSVYWYQQALGLGLQFLLWYDEGEERNRGNFPPRFSGRQFPNYSSELNVNALELEDSALYLCASSPWDSGGPDTQYFGPGTRLTVL.

The V and J genes are TRBV6-5 and TRBJ1-1, with 7 bases matching TRBD1. Trimming at V came to 10 bases and at J to 3 bases, leaving 8 bases not matched to a gene. The length of the CDR3 is 13 residues. In germline, CDR1 is MNHEY, CDR2 SVGAGI. The CDR3 is CAISVDRDTEAFF. CDR3 coding DNA: TGTGCCATCTCTGTCGACAGGGACACTGAAGCTTTCTTT.

The chain recombines TRBV10-1 with TRBJ2-4, with 7 bases that match TRBD2. This CDR3 has 17 amino acids. V lost 4 bases to trimming and J lost 0 bases; unmatched junction nucleotides: 9. Germline V gene lookup returns CDR1 WNHNN and CDR2 SYGVQD (reference sequence). CDR3 region: CASSVRGSRLAKNIQYF. DNA of the CDR3: TGCGCCAGCAGTGTGCGGGGGTCAAGGCTAGCCAAAAACATTCAGTACTTC.

The chain uses TRBV5-1 and TRBJ2-5, with 7 bases lining up with TRBD1. Germline CDR1 is SGHRS and CDR2 is YFSETQ. The junction had 6 bases not matched to a gene; V was cut back by 0 bases and J by 4 bases. The CDR3 is 15 residues long. CDR3 amino acids: CASSLGQGVLETQYF. CDR3 bases: TGCGCCAGCAGCTTGGGGCAGGGGGTCCTAGAGACCCAGTACTTC.

This chain connects TRBV18 to TRBJ1-1; no firm D call. The CDR3 is 15 residues long. Looked up from germline, CDR1 is KGHSH and CDR2 is LQKENI. The germline V and J ends were trimmed by 0 bases and 0 bases, with 8 bases remaining between them. The CDR3 nucleotides are TGTGCCAGCTCACCACCGAAGGGCTTGAACACTGAAGCTTTCTTT. It encodes CASSPPKGLNTEAFF.

The chain employs TRBV6-5 and TRBJ1-2; 8 bases are a match to TRBD1. The CDR3 contains 13 residues. The V gene's germline CDR1 is MNHEY and CDR2 SVGAGI. J was trimmed by 7 bases and V by 5 bases; bases with no gene match: 6. CDR3 loop: CASSNGQGRGYTF. The DNA for the CDR3 is TGTGCCAGCAGTAACGGACAGGGCCGTGGCTACACCTTC.